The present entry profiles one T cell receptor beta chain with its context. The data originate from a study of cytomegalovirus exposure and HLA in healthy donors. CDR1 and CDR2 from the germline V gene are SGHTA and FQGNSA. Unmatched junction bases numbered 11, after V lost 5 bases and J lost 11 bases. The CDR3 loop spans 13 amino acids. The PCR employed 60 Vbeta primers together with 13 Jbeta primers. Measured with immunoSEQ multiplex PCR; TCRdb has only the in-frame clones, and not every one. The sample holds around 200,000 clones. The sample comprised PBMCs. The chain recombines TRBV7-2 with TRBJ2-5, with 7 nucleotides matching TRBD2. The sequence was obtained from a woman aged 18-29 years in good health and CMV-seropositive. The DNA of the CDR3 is TGTGCCAGCAGCGCCGGGAGTCCGCGGGAGCAGTACTTC. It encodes CASSAGSPREQYF.